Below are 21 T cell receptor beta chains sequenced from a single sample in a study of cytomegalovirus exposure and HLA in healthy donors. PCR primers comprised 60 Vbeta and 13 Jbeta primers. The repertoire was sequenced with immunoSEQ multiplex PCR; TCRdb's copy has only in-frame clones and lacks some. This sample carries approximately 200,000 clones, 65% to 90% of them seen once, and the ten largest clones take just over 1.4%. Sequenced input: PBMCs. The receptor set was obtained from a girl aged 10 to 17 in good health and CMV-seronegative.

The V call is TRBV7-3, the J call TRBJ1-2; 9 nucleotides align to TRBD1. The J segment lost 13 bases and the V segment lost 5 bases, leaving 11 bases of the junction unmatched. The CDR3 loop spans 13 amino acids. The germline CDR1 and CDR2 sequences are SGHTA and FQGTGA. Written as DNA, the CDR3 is TGTGCCAGCAGCCCGGGACAGGGAACAAGGTTCACCTTC. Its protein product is CASSPGQGTRFTF.

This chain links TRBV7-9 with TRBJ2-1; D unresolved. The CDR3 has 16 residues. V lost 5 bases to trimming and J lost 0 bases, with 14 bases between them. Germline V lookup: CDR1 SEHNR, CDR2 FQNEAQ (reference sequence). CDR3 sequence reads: CASSRSPRSSYNEQFF. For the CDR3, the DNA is TGTGCCAGCAGCCGTAGCCCTCGAAGCTCCTACAATGAGCAGTTCTTC. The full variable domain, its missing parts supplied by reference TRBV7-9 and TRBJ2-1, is DTGVSQNPRHKITKRGQNVTFRCDPISEHNRLYWYRQTLGQGPEFLTYFQNEAQLEKSRLLSDRFSAERPKGSFSTLEIQRTEQGDSAMYLCASSRSPRSSYNEQFFGPGTRLTVL.

CDR3 DNA sequence: TGTGCCAGCAGTTTAGGACTCTCTGGAAACACCATATATTTT. Its translation: CASSLGLSGNTIYF. The chain recombines TRBV28 with TRBJ1-3; D gene uncertain. From germline, CDR1 is MDHEN and CDR2 SYDVKM. The CDR3 spans 14 residues. Trimming removed 2 bases at V and 0 bases at J, with 5 bases between.

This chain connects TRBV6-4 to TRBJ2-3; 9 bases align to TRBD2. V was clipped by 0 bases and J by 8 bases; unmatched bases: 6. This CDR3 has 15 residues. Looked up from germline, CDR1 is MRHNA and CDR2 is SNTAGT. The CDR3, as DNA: TGTGCCAGCAGTGACTCTAGCGGGGGCCCCTCTACGCAGTATTTT. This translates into CASSDSSGGPSTQYF.

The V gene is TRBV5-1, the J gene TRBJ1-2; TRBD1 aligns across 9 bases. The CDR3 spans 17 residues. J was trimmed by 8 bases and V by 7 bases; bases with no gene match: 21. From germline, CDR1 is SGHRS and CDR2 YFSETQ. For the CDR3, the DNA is TGCGCCAGCGAATGGGGGACAGGGCCCCCATTCGAGGAGGGCTACACCTTC. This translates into CASEWGTGPPFEEGYTF. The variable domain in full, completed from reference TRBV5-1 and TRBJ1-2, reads KAGVTQTPRYLIKTRGQQVTLSCSPISGHRSVSWYQQTPGQGLQFLFEYFSETQRNKGNFPGRFSGRQFSNSRSEMNVSTLELGDSALYLCASEWGTGPPFEEGYTFGSGTRLTVV.

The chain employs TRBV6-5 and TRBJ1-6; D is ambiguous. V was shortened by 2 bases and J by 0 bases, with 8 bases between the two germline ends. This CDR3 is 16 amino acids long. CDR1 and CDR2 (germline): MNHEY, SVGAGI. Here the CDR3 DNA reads TGTGCCAGCAGTTACGCTGCGAGCTCCTATAATTCACCCCTCCACTTT. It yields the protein CASSYAASSYNSPLHF.

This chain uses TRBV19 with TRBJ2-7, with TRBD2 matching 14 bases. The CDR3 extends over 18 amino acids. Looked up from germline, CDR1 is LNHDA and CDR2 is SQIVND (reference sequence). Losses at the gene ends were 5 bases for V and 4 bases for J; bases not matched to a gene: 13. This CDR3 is CASSGAGLAGAQGYEQYF. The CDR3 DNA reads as TGTGCCAGTAGTGGAGCGGGACTAGCGGGAGCTCAAGGGTACGAGCAGTACTTC.

CDR3 nucleotide sequence: TGTGCCAGCAGCATTGGGACAGTGAGAAGTCAGCCCCAGCATTTT. Its translation is CASSIGTVRSQPQHF. V gene TRBV5-8 combines with J gene TRBJ1-5; 7 bases match TRBD1. The CDR3 spans 15 residues. The germline gives CDR1 SGHTS, CDR2 YDEGEE. After removal of 4 bases from V and 6 bases from J, the junction contained 10 bases not matched to a gene.

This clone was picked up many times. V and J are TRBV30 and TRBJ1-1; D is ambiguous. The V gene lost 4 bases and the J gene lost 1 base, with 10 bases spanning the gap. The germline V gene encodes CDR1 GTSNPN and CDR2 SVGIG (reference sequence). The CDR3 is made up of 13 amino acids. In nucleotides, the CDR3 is TGTGCCTGGAACACCCAAGAGAACACTGAAGCTTTCTTT. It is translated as CAWNTQENTEAFF. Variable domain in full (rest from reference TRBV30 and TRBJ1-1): SQTIHQWPATLVQPVGSPLSLECTVEGTSNPNLYWYRQAAGRGLQLLFYSVGIGQISSEVPQNLSASRPQDRQFILSSKKLLLSDSGFYLCAWNTQENTEAFFGQGTRLTVV.

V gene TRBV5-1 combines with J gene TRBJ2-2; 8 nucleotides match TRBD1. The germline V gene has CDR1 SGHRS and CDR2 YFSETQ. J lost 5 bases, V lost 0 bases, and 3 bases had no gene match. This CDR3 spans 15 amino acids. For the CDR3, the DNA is TGCGCCAGCAGCTTGGCGACAGGGGTGACCGGGGAGCTGTTTTTT. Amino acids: CASSLATGVTGELFF.

Written as DNA, the CDR3 is TGTGCCAGCAGCTCCTGGGGGCAGATTAATGAAAAACTGTTTTTT. It is translated as CASSSWGQINEKLFF. V is TRBV27 and J is TRBJ1-4; D may be TRBD1 (6 bases). The V gene's germline CDR1 is MNHEY and CDR2 SMNVEV (reference sequence). V was pared by 6 bases and J by 4 bases, with 15 bases between. The CDR3 runs to 15 residues.

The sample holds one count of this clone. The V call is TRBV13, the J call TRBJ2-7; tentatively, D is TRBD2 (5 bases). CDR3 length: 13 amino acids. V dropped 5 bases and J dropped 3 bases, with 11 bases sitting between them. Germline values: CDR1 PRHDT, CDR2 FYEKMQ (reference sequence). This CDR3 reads CASSQRLYYEQYF. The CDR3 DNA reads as TGTGCCAGCAGCCAGAGACTATACTACGAGCAGTACTTC.

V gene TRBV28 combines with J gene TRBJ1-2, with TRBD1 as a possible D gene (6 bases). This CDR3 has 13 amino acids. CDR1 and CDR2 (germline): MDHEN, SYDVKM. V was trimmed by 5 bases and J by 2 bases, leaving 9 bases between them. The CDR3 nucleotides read TGTGCCAGCAGTACAGGGTCCAACTATGGCTACACCTTC. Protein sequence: CASSTGSNYGYTF.

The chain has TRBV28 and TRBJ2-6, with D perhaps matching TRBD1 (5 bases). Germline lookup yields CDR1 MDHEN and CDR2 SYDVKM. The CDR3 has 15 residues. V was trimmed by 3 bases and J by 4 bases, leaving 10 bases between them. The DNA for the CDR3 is TGTGCCAGCAGTTTGTGGACATCCGGGGCCAACGTCCTGACTTTC. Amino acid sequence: CASSLWTSGANVLTF.

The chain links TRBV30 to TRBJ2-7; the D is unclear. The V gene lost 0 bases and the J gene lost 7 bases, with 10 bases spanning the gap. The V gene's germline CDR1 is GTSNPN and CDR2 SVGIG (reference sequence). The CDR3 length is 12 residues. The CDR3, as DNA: TGTGCCTGGAGTGTAAGCTCGAGAGAGCAGTACTTC. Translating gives CAWSVSSREQYF.

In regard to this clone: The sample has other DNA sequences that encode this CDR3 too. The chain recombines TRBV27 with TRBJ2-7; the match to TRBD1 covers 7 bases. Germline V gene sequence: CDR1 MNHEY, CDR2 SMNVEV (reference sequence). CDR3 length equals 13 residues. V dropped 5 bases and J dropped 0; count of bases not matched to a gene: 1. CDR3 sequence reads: CASSRDSSYEQYF. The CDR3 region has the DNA TGTGCCAGCAGTCGGGACAGCTCCTACGAGCAGTACTTC.

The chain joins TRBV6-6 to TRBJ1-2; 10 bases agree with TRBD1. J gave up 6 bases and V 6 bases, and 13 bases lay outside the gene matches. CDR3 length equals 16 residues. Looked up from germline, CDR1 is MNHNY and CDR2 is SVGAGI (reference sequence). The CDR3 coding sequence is TGTGCCAGCAGCCACTGGGGGGACAGGGGTTCCGATGGCTACACCTTC. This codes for CASSHWGDRGSDGYTF.

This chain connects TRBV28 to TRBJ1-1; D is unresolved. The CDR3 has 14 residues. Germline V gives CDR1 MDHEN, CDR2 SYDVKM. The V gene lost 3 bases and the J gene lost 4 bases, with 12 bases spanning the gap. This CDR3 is CASSLGRRSTEAFF. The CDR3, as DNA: TGTGCCAGCAGTTTGGGGAGACGAAGCACTGAAGCTTTCTTT.

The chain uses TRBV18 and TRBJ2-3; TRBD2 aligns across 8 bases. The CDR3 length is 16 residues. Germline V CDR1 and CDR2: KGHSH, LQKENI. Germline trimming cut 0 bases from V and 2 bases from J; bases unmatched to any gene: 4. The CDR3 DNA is TGTGCCAGCTCACCACCCGCGCGGGGGGACACAGATACGCAGTATTTT. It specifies CASSPPARGDTDTQYF.

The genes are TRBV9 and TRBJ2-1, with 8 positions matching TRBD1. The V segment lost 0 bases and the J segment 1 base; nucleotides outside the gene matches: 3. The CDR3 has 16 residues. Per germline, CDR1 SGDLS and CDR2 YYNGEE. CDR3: CASSVGGQGSYNEQFF. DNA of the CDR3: TGTGCCAGCAGCGTAGGTGGACAGGGATCCTACAATGAGCAGTTCTTC.

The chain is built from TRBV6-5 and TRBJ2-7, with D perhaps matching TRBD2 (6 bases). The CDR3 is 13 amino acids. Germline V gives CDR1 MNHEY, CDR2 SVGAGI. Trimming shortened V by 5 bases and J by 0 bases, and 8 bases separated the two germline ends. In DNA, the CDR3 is TGTGCCAGCAGTGCGGGATCCTCCTACGAGCAGTACTTC. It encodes CASSAGSSYEQYF.